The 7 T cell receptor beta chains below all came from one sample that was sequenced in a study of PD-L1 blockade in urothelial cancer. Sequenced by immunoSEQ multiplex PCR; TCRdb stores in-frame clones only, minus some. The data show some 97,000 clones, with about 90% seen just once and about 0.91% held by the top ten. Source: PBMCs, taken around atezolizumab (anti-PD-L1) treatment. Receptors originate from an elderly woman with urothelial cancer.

This CDR3 is CASSSYSGGYYNEQFF. DNA of the CDR3: TGTGCCAGCAGCTCCTATAGCGGGGGCTACTACAATGAGCAGTTCTTC. The J gene is TRBJ2-1, the V gene TRBV5-5, with 9 bases that match TRBD2. Per the germline V gene, CDR1 is SGHKS and CDR2 is YYEKEE (reference sequence). V was clipped by 3 bases and J by 3 bases; unmatched bases: 7. This CDR3 comprises 16 residues.

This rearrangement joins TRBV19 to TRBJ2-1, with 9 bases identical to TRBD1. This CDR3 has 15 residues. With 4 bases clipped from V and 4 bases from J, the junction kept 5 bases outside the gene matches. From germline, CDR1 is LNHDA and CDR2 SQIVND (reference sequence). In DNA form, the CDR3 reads TGTGCCAGTAGTAGGGGCGGGACAGGGTACAATGAGCAGTTCTTC. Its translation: CASSRGGTGYNEQFF.

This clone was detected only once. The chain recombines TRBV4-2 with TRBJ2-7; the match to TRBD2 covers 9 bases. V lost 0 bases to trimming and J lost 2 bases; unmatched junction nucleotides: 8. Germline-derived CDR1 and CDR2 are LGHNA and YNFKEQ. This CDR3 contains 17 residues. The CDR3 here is CASSQEVIAGVPYEQYF. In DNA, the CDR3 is TGTGCCAGCAGCCAAGAGGTAATAGCGGGAGTCCCCTACGAGCAGTACTTC.

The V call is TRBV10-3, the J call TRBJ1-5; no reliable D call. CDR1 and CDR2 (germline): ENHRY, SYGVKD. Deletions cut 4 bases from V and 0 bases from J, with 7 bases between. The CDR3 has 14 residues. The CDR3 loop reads CAISGAVSNQPQHF. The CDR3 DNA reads TGTGCCATCAGTGGGGCCGTTAGCAATCAGCCCCAGCATTTT.

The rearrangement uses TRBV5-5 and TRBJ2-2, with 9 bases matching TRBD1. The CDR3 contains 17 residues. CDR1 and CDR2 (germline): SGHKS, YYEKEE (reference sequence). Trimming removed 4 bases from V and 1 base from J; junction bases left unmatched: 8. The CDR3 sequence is CASSLQPGQGNTGELFF. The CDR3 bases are TGTGCCAGCAGCCTTCAGCCGGGACAGGGGAACACCGGGGAGCTGTTTTTT.

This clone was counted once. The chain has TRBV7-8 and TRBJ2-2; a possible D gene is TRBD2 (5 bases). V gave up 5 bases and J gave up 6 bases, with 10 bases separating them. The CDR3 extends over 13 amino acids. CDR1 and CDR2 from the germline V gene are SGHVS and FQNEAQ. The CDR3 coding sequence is TGTGCCAGCAGCCAGGTAGCGCCCGGGGAGCTGTTTTTT. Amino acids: CASSQVAPGELFF.

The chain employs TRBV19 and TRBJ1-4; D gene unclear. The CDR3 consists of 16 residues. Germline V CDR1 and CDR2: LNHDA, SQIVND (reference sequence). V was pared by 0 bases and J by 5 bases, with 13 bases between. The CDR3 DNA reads TGTGCCAGTAGTATAGACCCGAGAGGAGTGAATGAAAAACTGTTTTTT. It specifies CASSIDPRGVNEKLFF.